This entry lists 16 T cell receptor beta chains sequenced from one sample in a study of T cell repertoires in aging, cancer and after chemotherapy. TCR beta rearrangements were amplified from peripheral blood genomic DNA. Rearranged V-D-J TRB sequences were amplified with a mixed TRB-A/B primer pool. TCRdb ran MiXCR on the multiplex PCR reads and lists one entry per CDR3 protein. In the table there are around 3,000 distinct CDR3 sequences, approximately 30% of which are singletons. Specimen: blood. These receptors were taken from a human donor in good health.

By share of the sample, this clonotype is medium-sized. This chain joins TRBV27 and TRBJ2-7; D call uncertain. V was clipped by 3 bases and J by 1 base, with 7 bases between them. The CDR3 runs to 13 residues. CDR1 and CDR2 (germline): MNHEY, SMNVEV (reference sequence). The CDR3 reads CASSFALSYEQYF. The CDR3 DNA follows: TGTGCCAGCAGTTTTGCCCTTTCCTACGAGCAGTACTTC.

By proportion, this clonotype is medium-sized (0.01 to 0.1%). This rearrangement joins TRBV7-3 to TRBJ2-5; TRBD2 matches 7 bases. This CDR3 has 13 amino acids. The germline V gene has CDR1 SGHTA and CDR2 FQGTGA. V lost 2 bases to trimming and J lost 5 bases; unmatched junction nucleotides: 2. CDR3 in amino acids: CASSLGTTETQYF. CDR3 in DNA: TGTGCCAGCAGCTTAGGGACTACGGAGACCCAGTACTTC.

This clonotype showed up just a few times. The gene calls are TRBV20-1 and TRBJ2-1, with 10 positions matching TRBD2. Germline CDR1 and CDR2: DFQATT and SNEGSKA (reference sequence). The CDR3 length is 14 residues. V gave up 6 bases and J gave up 4 bases; unmatched junction bases: 6. CDR3 amino acids: CSAPPSGGYNEQFF. The CDR3 DNA is TGCAGTGCCCCCCCTAGCGGGGGATACAATGAGCAGTTCTTC.

About this clonotype: This may stem from a read error, because a much larger clone lies one nucleotide away. Given the absence of the conserved phenylalanine or tryptophan at the CDR3 end, a read error is likely. The chain has TRBV18 and TRBJ2-1; 14 bases fit TRBD2. The CDR3 covers 15 residues. From germline, CDR1 is KGHSH and CDR2 LQKENI. Unmatched junction bases numbered 1, after V lost 3 bases and J lost 6 bases. CDR3 amino acids: CASSPGTSGSNEQFL. CDR3 sequence (DNA): TGTGCCAGCTCACCGGGGACTAGCGGGAGCAATGAGCAGTTCTTG.

This clonotype is medium-sized. This sequence joins TRBV7-9 and TRBJ2-3, with 10 bases fitting TRBD2. CDR3 length: 15 residues. J gave up 2 bases and V 8 bases, and 7 bases lay outside the gene matches. In germline, CDR1 is SEHNR, CDR2 FQNEAQ (reference sequence). DNA of the CDR3: TGTGCCAGCCGACCCCTAGCGGGAGACACAGATACGCAGTATTTT. Its protein product is CASRPLAGDTDTQYF.

By proportion, this clonotype is medium-sized. The rearrangement joins TRBV7-9 to TRBJ2-1; 8 positions match TRBD2. The CDR3 runs to 15 residues. Trimming removed 5 bases from V and 0 bases from J; junction bases left unmatched: 3. Per the germline V gene, CDR1 is SEHNR and CDR2 is FQNEAQ (reference sequence). The CDR3 DNA reads TGTGCCAGCAGCACTAGCGGAACCTCCTACAATGAGCAGTTCTTC. It yields the protein CASSTSGTSYNEQFF.

With respect to this clonotype: At one boundary the junction diverges from the germline segment, which might be a read error. The V call is TRBV27, the J call TRBJ2-1, with 12 bases identical to TRBD2. This CDR3 is 15 amino acids long. CDR1 is MNHEY and CDR2 is SMNVEV in the germline V gene (reference sequence). CDR3 amino acids: CASSLAGGPVHFLVF. In nucleotides, the CDR3 is TGTGCCAGCAGCCTAGCGGGGGGGCCGGTCCATTTTCTGGTCTTC.

This clonotype appeared a few times. This CDR3 is CASSEASGNTIYF. The CDR3 DNA sequence: TGTGCCAGCAGTGAAGCTTCTGGAAACACCATATATTTT. The chain carries TRBV25-1 and TRBJ1-3; no reliable D call. Germline V lookup: CDR1 MGHDK, CDR2 SYGVNS. V lost 2 bases and J lost 1, with 3 bases in between. The CDR3 spans 13 residues.

This clonotype is categorized as medium-sized. CDR3: CAWNIQGASTDTQYF. The CDR3 coding sequence is TGTGCCTGGAACATTCAGGGGGCTAGCACAGATACGCAGTATTTT. This chain joins TRBV30 and TRBJ2-3; 8 bases agree with TRBD1. Germline V CDR1 and CDR2: GTSNPN, SVGIG (reference sequence). V lost 4 bases to trimming and J lost 0 bases; unmatched junction nucleotides: 6. The CDR3 runs to 15 residues.

This clonotype is categorized as large (0.1 to 1%). CDR3 sequence reads: CSVRGGQGSEQYF. As DNA, the CDR3 is TGCAGCGTCCGAGGGGGACAGGGGTCCGAGCAGTACTTC. The chain recombines TRBV29-1 with TRBJ2-7, with 10 bases aligning to TRBD1. CDR1 is SQVTM, CDR2 ANQGSEA, per germline. V lost 6 bases to trimming and J lost 6 bases; unmatched junction nucleotides: 8. The CDR3 consists of 13 residues.

By share, this clonotype counts as medium-sized (0.01 to 0.1%). The rearrangement joins TRBV14 to TRBJ2-7; 11 bases map to TRBD2. The CDR3 totals 16 residues. Germline V gene data show CDR1 as SGHDN and CDR2 as FVKESK. V shed 1 base, J shed 4 bases, and the junction held 6 bases outside the gene matches. CDR3 loop: CASSQASGRPSYEQYF. CDR3 nucleotide sequence: TGTGCCAGCAGCCAAGCTAGCGGGAGGCCCTCATACGAGCAGTACTTC.

By proportion, this clonotype is medium-sized. This chain connects TRBV20-1 to TRBJ2-7, with 11 bases identical to TRBD2. The CDR3 has 18 amino acids. CDR1 and CDR2 from the germline V gene are DFQATT and SNEGSKA (reference sequence). After removal of 0 bases from V and 5 bases from J, the junction contained 15 bases not matched to a gene. The CDR3 loop is CSARDPDALAGVSHEQYF. CDR3 bases: TGCAGTGCTAGAGATCCCGACGCACTAGCGGGAGTGAGCCACGAGCAGTACTTC.

In its sample, this clonotype was seen a few times. The rearrangement joins TRBV4-3 to TRBJ2-5, with D perhaps being TRBD1 or TRBD2 (5 bases each). Between the trimmed V and J ends, which lost 6 bases and 2 bases, there was a span of 16 bases. Germline V gives CDR1 LGHNA, CDR2 YSLEER. The CDR3 sequence is 15 residues long. The CDR3 is CASSHFRGPQETQYF. The CDR3 DNA reads TGCGCCAGCAGTCATTTTCGGGGCCCTCAAGAGACCCAGTACTTC.

This clonotype is judged medium-sized. The rearrangement uses TRBV20-1 and TRBJ2-7, with 9 bases aligning to TRBD2. This CDR3 contains 14 residues. Trimming cost V 0 bases and J 3 bases; bases outside gene matches: 3. Germline loops: CDR1 DFQATT, CDR2 SNEGSKA (reference sequence). This CDR3 reads CSAREAGGVYEQYF. CDR3 coding DNA: TGCAGTGCTAGAGAGGCGGGAGGGGTCTACGAGCAGTACTTC.

The chain employs TRBV10-3 and TRBJ1-2, with 10 bases identical to TRBD1. The ends lost 8 bases at V and 6 bases at J; junction bases unmatched: 12. Per the germline V gene, CDR1 is ENHRY and CDR2 is SYGVKD. The CDR3 is made up of 15 amino acids. Here the CDR3 reads CAIRDQDRGQDGYTF. The CDR3 DNA is TGTGCCATCCGCGACCAAGACAGGGGGCAAGATGGCTACACCTTC.

This clonotype is categorized as medium-sized. The V gene is TRBV7-6, the J gene TRBJ1-3; D unclear. With 1 base removed from V and 4 bases from J, the gap between germline ends came to 11 bases. Germline V gene data show CDR1 as SGHVS and CDR2 as FNYEAQ. The CDR3 is 15 amino acids. The CDR3 bases are TGTGCCAGCAGCTTAGGGGGTGCAGGAGGAAACACCATATATTTT. Translating gives CASSLGGAGGNTIYF.